A single count supports the clone carrying this T cell receptor beta chain. Original methodology: Reference gene primers were amplified, and this amplification served to estimate nucleated cell counts. Assay: immunoSEQ multiplex PCR; the TCRdb copy retains only in-frame clones and omits some. That table gives V, J and clone size, and the DNA gave D and trimming. The data show around 190,000 clones, around 83% seen once. With 2 bases removed from V and 3 bases from J, the gap between germline ends came to 11 bases. CDR3 size: 15 residues. From germline, CDR1 is SGHRS and CDR2 YFSETQ. This sample is drawn from a study of blood T cell repertoires in COVID-19. Overall study context: T cells, B-cell-depleted T cells, or PBMCs supplied cDNA or gDNA.

The chain employs TRBV5-1 and TRBJ2-2; possibly TRBD1 for D (6 bases). The TCR sequence derives from a human donor in a cohort sampled during active COVID-19. The source material was peripheral blood. CDR3: CASSFEQGYTGELFF. CDR3 bases: TGCGCCAGCAGCTTCGAACAGGGATACACCGGGGAGCTGTTTTTT.